The 9 T cell receptor beta chains listed next were all sequenced from one sample in a study of blood T cells in healthy people across ages. A second about 6 to 11 cycle PCR used barcoded and J-beta primers. A single record per CDR3 protein comes from TCRdb applying MiXCR to the 5' RACE reads. This sample has roughly 900,000 distinct CDR3 sequences, with roughly 52% found just once. The sequenced sample was blood. The origin of the receptors is a man aged 25-45 years in good health.

For this clonotype: At one end the junction does not follow the germline gene, possibly because of a read error. The chain couples TRBV11-2 to TRBJ1-1; D gene ambiguous. This CDR3 region has 13 residues. Germline V CDR1 and CDR2: SGHAT, FQNNGV. The CDR3 sequence: CASSVDLGTEAFF. DNA of the CDR3: TGTGCCAGCAGCGTAGATCTGGGCACTGAAGCTTTCTTT.

This chain uses TRBV6-5 with TRBJ2-7, with 8 nucleotides matching TRBD2. Germline CDR1 is MNHEY and CDR2 is SVGAGI. CDR3 length: 15 amino acids. Unmatched junction bases numbered 7, after V lost 6 bases and J lost 0 bases. For the CDR3, the DNA is TGTGCCAGCAGCGATAGCGGGATGAGCTCCTACGAGCAGTACTTC. It specifies CASSDSGMSSYEQYF.

The CDR3 sequence: CASSYWDRGYNEQFF. CDR3 coding DNA: TGTGCCAGCAGTTACTGGGACAGGGGTTACAATGAGCAGTTCTTC. This sequence joins TRBV6-6 and TRBJ2-1; TRBD1 agrees at 10 bases. V was clipped by 1 base and J by 4 bases; unmatched bases: 1. This CDR3 has 15 residues. Germline V gene sequence: CDR1 MNHNY, CDR2 SVGAGI (reference sequence).

V is TRBV27 and J is TRBJ1-5, with D perhaps TRBD1 (6 bases). Trimming removed 6 bases from V and 7 bases from J, with 25 bases in between. The length of the CDR3 is 17 residues. The germline gives CDR1 MNHEY, CDR2 SMNVEV (reference sequence). CDR3 protein: CASSPRPVSGATQPQHF. The CDR3 nucleotides are TGTGCCAGCAGCCCACGTCCCGTTTCAGGGGCCACACAGCCCCAGCATTTT.

The rearrangement uses TRBV30 and TRBJ1-2; a weak D match, TRBD1 (5 bases). Trimming pared 3 bases from V and 2 bases from J, leaving 16 bases between. Germline lookup yields CDR1 GTSNPN and CDR2 SVGIG (reference sequence). The CDR3 runs 15 residues. The CDR3 DNA reads TGTGCCTGGAGGCCCTCTGGGACGGGAAACTATGGCTACACCTTC. Translating gives CAWRPSGTGNYGYTF.

The sample holds a few counts of this clonotype. The chain has TRBV20-1 and TRBJ1-4; D gene unclear. The CDR3 is 14 amino acids. Germline CDR1 DFQATT, CDR2 SNEGSKA (reference sequence). Trimming removed 3 bases at V and 4 bases at J, with 12 bases between. CDR3 protein: CSASSGTINEKLFF. For the CDR3, the DNA is TGCAGTGCTAGTTCTGGAACAATTAATGAAAAACTGTTTTTT.

This chain connects TRBV29-1 to TRBJ1-5; D perhaps matches TRBD1 (6 bases). This CDR3 region has 15 residues. Per the germline V gene, CDR1 is SQVTM and CDR2 is ANQGSEA. Deletions cut 4 bases from V and 1 base from J, with 14 bases between. CDR3 sequence (DNA): TGCAGCGTTGGCGATGGGGGGCAGAGCAATCAGCCCCAGCATTTT. It encodes CSVGDGGQSNQPQHF.

As concerns this clonotype: The junction departs from germline at one end; a sequencing error may be responsible. V gene TRBV7-2 combines with J gene TRBJ2-1; 14 bases are a match to TRBD2. Looked up from germline, CDR1 is SGHTA and CDR2 is FQGNSA. This CDR3 spans 20 amino acids. The chain's CDR3 is CASRRKIPGLAGEPYNEPFF. In nucleotides, the CDR3 is TGTGCCAGCAGGCGCAAAATCCCGGGACTAGCGGGGGAGCCCTACAATGAGCCGTTCTTC.

Note on this clonotype: A much larger clone differs from this one at a single base, so this may be a read error. The chain employs TRBV20-1 and TRBJ2-1; tentative D call: TRBD2 (6 bases). The CDR3 contains 13 residues. Trimming pared 1 base from V and 2 bases from J, leaving 6 bases between. CDR1 DFQATT and CDR2 SNEGSKA come from the germline V gene (reference sequence). CDR3 region: CSARGGAYNEQFF. CDR3 in DNA: TGCAGTGCTAGAGGGGGGGCCTACAATGAGCAGTTCTTC.